The clone carrying this TCR beta chain was picked up a small number of times. Its antigen is unidentified. These data come from a study of OX40 agonist ivuxolimab in advanced cancers. Study-level information: Among those enrolled, mean age was roughly 55 years (range about 23 to 85) and 70% to 85% were male. Study-wide findings and caveats: The study found that CD8+ T cells averaged more expanded clones than CD4+. With doses of 0.1 to 3.0 mg/kg, CD4+ and CD8+ blood T cells had undergone clonal expansion by week 6. Partial responders dosed at 0.1-3.0 mg/kg displayed clonal expansion ranking among the lowest.

With 3 bases clipped from V and 2 bases from J, the junction kept 5 bases outside the gene matches. This CDR3 region has 15 residues. Germline V gives CDR1 SGDLS, CDR2 YYNGEE. The method was immunoSEQ multiplex PCR; TCRdb's version includes in-frame clones alone and lacks a portion of them. The sample shows 65,000 to 85,000 clones, 85% of them seen only once. The sequence derives from an adult with an advanced solid tumor such as melanoma, head and neck, liver or kidney cancer. Sequenced material: CD4+ or CD8+ T cells sorted from blood, taken in a trial of the OX40 agonist ivuxolimab. This sequence joins TRBV9 and TRBJ2-1; 7 bases match TRBD2. The CDR3 spells CASSGGLNPYNEQFF. The DNA of the CDR3 is TGTGCCAGCAGCGGGGGACTAAACCCCTACAATGAGCAGTTCTTC.